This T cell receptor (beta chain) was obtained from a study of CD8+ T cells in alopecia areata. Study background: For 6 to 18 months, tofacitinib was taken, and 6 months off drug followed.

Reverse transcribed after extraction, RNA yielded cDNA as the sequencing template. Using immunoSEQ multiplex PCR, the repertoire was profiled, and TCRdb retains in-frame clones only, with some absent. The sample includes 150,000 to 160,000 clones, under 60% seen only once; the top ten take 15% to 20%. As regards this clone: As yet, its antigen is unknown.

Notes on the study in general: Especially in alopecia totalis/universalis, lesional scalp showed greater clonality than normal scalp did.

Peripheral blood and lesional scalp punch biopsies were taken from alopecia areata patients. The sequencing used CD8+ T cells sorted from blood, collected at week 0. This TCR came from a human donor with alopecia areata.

Here the CDR3 DNA reads TGTGCCAGCAGCCCAGGACACACACAGAGCTCTGGAAACACCATATATTTT. This codes for CASSPGHTQSSGNTIYF. The chain recombines TRBV7-6 with TRBJ1-3; D possibly corresponds to TRBD1 (5 bases). CDR3 length: 17 amino acids. Germline V lookup: CDR1 SGHVS, CDR2 FNYEAQ. V was shortened by 5 bases and J by 0 bases, with 17 bases between the two germline ends.